This record looks at one TCR beta chain sequence and its context. In the authors' workflow: Estimates of nucleated cell counts were drawn from the amplification of reference gene primers. The repertoire was sequenced with immunoSEQ multiplex PCR; TCRdb's copy has only in-frame clones and lacks some. The V and J calls and clone size are taken from that table; D and trimming were inferred from the DNA. The sample carries fewer than 250,000 clones, roughly nine tenths recorded once. This entry is derived from a study of blood T cell repertoires in COVID-19. On the study more broadly: Samples taken during acute and convalescent COVID-19 were collected in the United States, Italy and Spain. T cells, B-cell-depleted T cells, or PBMCs provided the cDNA or gDNA that served as material.

Trimming took 6 bases from V and 0 from J, leaving 9 bases between them. The CDR3 covers 13 residues. From germline, CDR1 is GTSNPN and CDR2 SVGIG (reference sequence). The TCR sequence derives from a man in his thirties or forties with acute or convalescent COVID-19. The chain employs TRBV30 and TRBJ1-5; D might be TRBD1 (6 bases). The source material was peripheral blood. CDR3 sequence: CACNRDSNQPQHF. The CDR3 nucleotides read TGTGCCTGTAACAGGGATAGCAATCAGCCCCAGCATTTT.